These T cell receptor beta chains were read from a single sample in a study of beta chain features in type 1 diabetes. Clones were sequenced by immunoSEQ multiplex PCR, and TCRdb holds only the in-frame ones, with some missing. The sample shows approximately 730,000 clones, about an eighth of them seen only once. The sequenced material came from naive CD4+ T cells from blood. The receptors stem from a man aged 18 to 30 with type 1 diabetes. The CDR3 runs from the conserved cysteine through the conserved F or W. A D gene is named only where the DNA matches it firmly. Size is stated for part of the rows, as once, few or many counts, or as a class when the clone is expanded.

v_gene	j_gene	d_gene	abundance	CDR3aa	CDR3nt
TRBV29-1	TRBJ2-1	.	.	CSPQAGDPPVQFF	TGCAGCCCTCAGGCCGGGGATCCCCCGGTGCAGTTCTTC
TRBV5-4	TRBJ1-5	.	.	CASSLDSRAPQHF	TGTGCCAGCAGCTTGGACAGTCGTGCCCCCCAGCATTTT
TRBV19	TRBJ2-7	TRBD1	.	CASSDPGTGRYEQYF	TGTGCCAGTAGTGACCCCGGGACAGGGCGCTACGAGCAGTACTTC
TRBV13	TRBJ1-6	.	.	CASSHPGNSLLHF	TGTGCCAGCAGCCATCCAGGGAATTCGCTCCTCCACTTT
TRBV28	TRBJ1-4	.	.	CASSPESAGGTNEKLFF	TGTGCCAGCAGTCCAGAGTCAGCGGGAGGGACTAATGAAAAACTGTTTTTT
TRBV18	TRBJ1-2	TRBD1	few	CASSPTTGQGHF	TGTGCCAGCTCACCAACGACGGGACAGGGACATTTC
TRBV14	TRBJ2-5	TRBD1	.	CASRPGETGAETQYF	TGTGCCAGCAGACCGGGGGAGACAGGGGCGGAGACCCAGTACTTC
TRBV19	TRBJ1-1	.	.	CASSMTSGPEAFF	TGTGCCAGTAGCATGACGTCCGGTCCTGAAGCTTTCTTT
TRBV30	TRBJ1-4	.	.	CAWSGIRASNEKLFF	TGTGCCTGGAGTGGGATCAGGGCCTCTAATGAAAAACTGTTTTTT
TRBV6-1	TRBJ1-1	TRBD1	few	CASSSGTGGTEAFF	TGTGCCAGCAGTTCCGGGACAGGTGGAACTGAAGCTTTCTTT
TRBV19	TRBJ2-2	.	.	CASSIAGPPPGELFF	TGTGCCAGTAGTATAGCGGGGCCACCCCCCGGGGAGCTGTTTTTT
TRBV20-1	TRBJ1-2	.	.	CSAPRYGDTF	TGCAGTGCTCCGCGCTATGGTGACACCTTC